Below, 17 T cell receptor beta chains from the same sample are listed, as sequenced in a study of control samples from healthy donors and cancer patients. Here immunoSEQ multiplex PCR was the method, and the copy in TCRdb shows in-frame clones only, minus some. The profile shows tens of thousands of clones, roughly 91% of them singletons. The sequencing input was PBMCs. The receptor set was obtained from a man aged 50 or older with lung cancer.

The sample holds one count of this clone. The CDR3 bases are TGTGCCGGAGGAACCCGGACAGGGGAACAAGAGACCCAGTACTTC. This sequence encodes CAGGTRTGEQETQYF. The chain has TRBV6-5 and TRBJ2-5, with 9 positions matching TRBD1. Germline V CDR1 and CDR2: MNHEY, SVGAGI. Germline trimming cut 11 bases from V and 2 bases from J; bases unmatched to any gene: 12. This CDR3 spans 15 amino acids.

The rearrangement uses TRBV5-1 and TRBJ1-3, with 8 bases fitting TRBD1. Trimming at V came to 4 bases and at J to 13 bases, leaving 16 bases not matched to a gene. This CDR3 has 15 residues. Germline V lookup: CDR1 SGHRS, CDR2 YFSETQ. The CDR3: CASSPDRAAPDRIYF. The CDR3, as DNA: TGCGCCAGCAGCCCGGACAGGGCCGCGCCCGATAGAATATATTTT.

In DNA, the CDR3 is TGTGCCAGCAGTCTATGGGGAGGGTTGAATGAGCAGTTCTTC. Translating it yields CASSLWGGLNEQFF. The V gene is TRBV11-2, the J gene TRBJ2-1; TRBD2 matches at 7 bases. Trimming took 6 bases from V and 7 from J; bases not matched to a gene: 9. The CDR3 loop spans 14 amino acids. Looked up from germline, CDR1 is SGHAT and CDR2 is FQNNGV.

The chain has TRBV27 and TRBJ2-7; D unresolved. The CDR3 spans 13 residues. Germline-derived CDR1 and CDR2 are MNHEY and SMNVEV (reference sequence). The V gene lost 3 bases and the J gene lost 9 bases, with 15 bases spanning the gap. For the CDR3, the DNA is TGTGCCAGCAGTTTCGACCGGGTTTCGTGGCAGTACTTC. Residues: CASSFDRVSWQYF.

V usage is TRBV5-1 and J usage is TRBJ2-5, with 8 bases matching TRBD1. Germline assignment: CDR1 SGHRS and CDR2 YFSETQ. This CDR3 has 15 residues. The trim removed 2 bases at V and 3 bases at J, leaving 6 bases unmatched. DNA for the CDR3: TGCGCCAGCAGCTTAGGGGGACAGGTAAAAGAGACCCAGTACTTC. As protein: CASSLGGQVKETQYF. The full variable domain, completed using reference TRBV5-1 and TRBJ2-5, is KAGVTQTPRYLIKTRGQQVTLSCSPISGHRSVSWYQQTPGQGLQFLFEYFSETQRNKGNFPGRFSGRQFSNSRSEMNVSTLELGDSALYLCASSLGGQVKETQYFGPGTRLLVL.

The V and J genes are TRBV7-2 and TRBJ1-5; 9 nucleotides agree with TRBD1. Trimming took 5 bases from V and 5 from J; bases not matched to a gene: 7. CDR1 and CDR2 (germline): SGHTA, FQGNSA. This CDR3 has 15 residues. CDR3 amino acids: CASSPPGQGDQPQHF. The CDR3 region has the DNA TGTGCCAGCAGCCCCCCGGGACAGGGTGATCAGCCCCAGCATTTT.

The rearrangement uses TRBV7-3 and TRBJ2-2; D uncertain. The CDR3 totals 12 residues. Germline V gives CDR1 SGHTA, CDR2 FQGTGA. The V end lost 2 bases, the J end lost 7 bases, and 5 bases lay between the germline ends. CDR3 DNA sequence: TGTGCCAGCAGCTTAGTAGGCGGGGAGCTGTTTTTT. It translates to CASSLVGGELFF.

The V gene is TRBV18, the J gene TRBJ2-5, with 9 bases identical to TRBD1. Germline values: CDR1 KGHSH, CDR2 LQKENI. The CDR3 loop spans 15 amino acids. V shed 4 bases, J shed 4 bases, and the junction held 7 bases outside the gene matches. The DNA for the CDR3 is TGTGCCAGCTCACTCAAACGGGACAGGGTAGAGACCCAGTACTTC. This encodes CASSLKRDRVETQYF.

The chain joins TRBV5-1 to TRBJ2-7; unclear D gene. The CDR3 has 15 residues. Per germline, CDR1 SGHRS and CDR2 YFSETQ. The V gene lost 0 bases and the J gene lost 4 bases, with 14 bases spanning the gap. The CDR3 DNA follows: TGCGCCAGCAGCTTGGTCCCCACTTCGAGGTACGAGCAGTACTTC. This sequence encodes CASSLVPTSRYEQYF.

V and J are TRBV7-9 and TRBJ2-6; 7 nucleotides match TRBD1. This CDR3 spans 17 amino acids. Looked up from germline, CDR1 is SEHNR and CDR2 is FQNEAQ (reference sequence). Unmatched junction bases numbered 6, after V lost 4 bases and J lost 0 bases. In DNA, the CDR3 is TGTGCCAGCAGCTCCGACAGGGTTTTCTCTGGGGCCAACGTCCTGACTTTC. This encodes CASSSDRVFSGANVLTF.

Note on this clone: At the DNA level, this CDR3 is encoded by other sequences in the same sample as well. DNA for the CDR3: TGTGCCAGCAGTTTCCAGGGATCGAGTCAGCCCCAGCATTTT. Translation gives CASSFQGSSQPQHF. The rearrangement uses TRBV6-5 and TRBJ1-5, with D perhaps TRBD1 (5 bases). The CDR3 length is 14 residues. Per germline, CDR1 MNHEY and CDR2 SVGAGI. Trimming left V 4 bases short and J 6 bases short, with 13 bases between.

The CDR3 loop reads CASSSYSGGAGETQYF. DNA for the CDR3: TGTGCCAGCAGTAGTTATAGCGGGGGGGCAGGGGAGACCCAGTACTTC. The chain recombines TRBV4-2 with TRBJ2-5; TRBD2 agrees at 11 bases. Trimming at V came to 6 bases and at J to 5 bases, leaving 11 bases not matched to a gene. Germline V gene lookup returns CDR1 LGHNA and CDR2 YNFKEQ. The CDR3 is 16 amino acids.

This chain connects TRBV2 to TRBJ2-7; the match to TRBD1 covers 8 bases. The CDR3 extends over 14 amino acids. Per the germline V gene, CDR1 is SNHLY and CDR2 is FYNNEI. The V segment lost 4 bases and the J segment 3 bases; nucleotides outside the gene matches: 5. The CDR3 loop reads CASSARDRIYEQYF. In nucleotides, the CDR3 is TGTGCCAGCAGTGCCCGGGACAGGATCTACGAGCAGTACTTC.

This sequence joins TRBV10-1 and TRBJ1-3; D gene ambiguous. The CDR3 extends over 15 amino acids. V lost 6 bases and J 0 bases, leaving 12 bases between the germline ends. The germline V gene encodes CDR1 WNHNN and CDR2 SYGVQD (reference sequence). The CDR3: CASSPGKGSGNTIYF. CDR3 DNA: TGCGCCAGCAGCCCGGGGAAAGGCTCTGGAAACACCATATATTTT.

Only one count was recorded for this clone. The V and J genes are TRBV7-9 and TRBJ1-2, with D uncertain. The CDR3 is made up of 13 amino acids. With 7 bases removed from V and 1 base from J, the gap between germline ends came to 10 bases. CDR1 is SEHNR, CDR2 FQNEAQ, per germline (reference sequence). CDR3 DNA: TGTGCCAGCACCTCCCGGGGTAACTATGGCTACACCTTC. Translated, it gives CASTSRGNYGYTF.

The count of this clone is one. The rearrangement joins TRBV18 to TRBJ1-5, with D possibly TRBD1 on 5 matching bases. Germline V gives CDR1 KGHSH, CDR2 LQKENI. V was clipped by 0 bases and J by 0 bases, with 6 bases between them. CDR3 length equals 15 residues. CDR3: CASSPPTASNQPQHF. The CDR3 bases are TGTGCCAGCTCACCACCGACAGCTAGCAATCAGCCCCAGCATTTT.

CDR3 protein: CASTSTRVENTEAFF. For the CDR3, the DNA is TGTGCCAGCACCTCCACAAGGGTAGAGAACACTGAAGCTTTCTTT. This chain links TRBV7-3 with TRBJ1-1; unclear D gene. This CDR3 comprises 15 residues. Germline CDR1 SGHTA, CDR2 FQGTGA. Trimming cost V 7 bases and J 1 base, with 16 bases left between them.